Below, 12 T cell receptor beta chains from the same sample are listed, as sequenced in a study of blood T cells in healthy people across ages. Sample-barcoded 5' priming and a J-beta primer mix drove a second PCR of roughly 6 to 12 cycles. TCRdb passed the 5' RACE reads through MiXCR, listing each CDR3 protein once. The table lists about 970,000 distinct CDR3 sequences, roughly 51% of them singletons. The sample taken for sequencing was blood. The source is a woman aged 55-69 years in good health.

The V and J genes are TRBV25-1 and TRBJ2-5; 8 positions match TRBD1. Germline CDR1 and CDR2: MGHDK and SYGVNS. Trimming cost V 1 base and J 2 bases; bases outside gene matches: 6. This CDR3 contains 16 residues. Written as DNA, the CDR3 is TGTGCCAGCAGTGAATCCGAGGGACAGGCACAAGAGACCCAGTACTTC. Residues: CASSESEGQAQETQYF.

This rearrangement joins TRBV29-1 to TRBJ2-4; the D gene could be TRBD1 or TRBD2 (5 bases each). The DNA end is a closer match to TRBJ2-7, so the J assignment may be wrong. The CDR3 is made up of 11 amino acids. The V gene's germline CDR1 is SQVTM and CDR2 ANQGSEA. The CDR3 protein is CSVLRAGEQYF. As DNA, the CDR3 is TGCAGCGTACTCAGGGCGGGCGAGCAGTACTTC.

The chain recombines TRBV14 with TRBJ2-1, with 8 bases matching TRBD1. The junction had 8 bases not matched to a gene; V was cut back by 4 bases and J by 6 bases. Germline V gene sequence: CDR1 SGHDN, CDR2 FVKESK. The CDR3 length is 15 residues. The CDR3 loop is CASSLRQGSGNEQFF. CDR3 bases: TGTGCCAGCAGCCTCCGACAGGGGTCTGGCAATGAGCAGTTCTTC.

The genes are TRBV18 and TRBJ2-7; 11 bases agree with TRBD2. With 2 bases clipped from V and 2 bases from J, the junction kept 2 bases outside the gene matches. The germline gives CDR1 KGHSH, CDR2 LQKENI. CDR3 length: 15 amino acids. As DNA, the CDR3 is TGTGCCAGCTCACCATTTAGCGGGAGGGCCTACGAGCAGTACTTC. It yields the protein CASSPFSGRAYEQYF. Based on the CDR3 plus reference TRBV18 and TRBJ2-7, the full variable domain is NAGVMQNPRHLVRRRGQEARLRCSPMKGHSHVYWYRQLPEEGLKFMVYLQKENIIDESGMPKERFSAEFPKEGPSILRIQQVVRGDSAAYFCASSPFSGRAYEQYFGPGTRLTVT.

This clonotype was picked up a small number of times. CDR3 residues: CATSRDKGYEQYF. The CDR3, as DNA: TGTGCCACCAGCAGAGATAAGGGGTACGAGCAGTACTTC. The chain joins TRBV15 to TRBJ2-7; possibly TRBD1 for D (5 bases). CDR3 length equals 13 residues. Trimming removed 0 bases from V and 4 bases from J, with 7 bases in between. From germline, CDR1 is LNHNV and CDR2 YYDKDF (reference sequence).

The CDR3 DNA follows: TGCAGTGCCGCCCTTAGAGGCGATGGGGCAGATACGCAGTATTTT. Residues: CSAALRGDGADTQYF. The chain carries TRBV20-1 and TRBJ2-3; D remains ambiguous. Trimming removed 6 bases from V and 4 bases from J, with 20 bases in between. The germline V gene encodes CDR1 DFQATT and CDR2 SNEGSKA (reference sequence). The CDR3 sequence is 15 residues long.

CDR3 loop: CASSLRRVGYGYTF. The CDR3 DNA reads TGTGCCAGCAGTTTAAGGAGGGTAGGCTACGGCTACACCTTC. The V and J genes are TRBV28 and TRBJ1-2; D not resolved. From germline, CDR1 is MDHEN and CDR2 SYDVKM. The CDR3 is 14 residues long. Trimming shortened V by 2 bases and J by 8 bases, and 15 bases separated the two germline ends.

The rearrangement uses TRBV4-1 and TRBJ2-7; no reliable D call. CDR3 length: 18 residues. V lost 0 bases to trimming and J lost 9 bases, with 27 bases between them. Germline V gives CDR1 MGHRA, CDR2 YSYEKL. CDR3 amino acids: CASSQELGRPGRAAGQYF. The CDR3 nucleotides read TGCGCCAGCAGCCAAGAGCTAGGTAGGCCCGGAAGAGCTGCAGGGCAGTACTTC.

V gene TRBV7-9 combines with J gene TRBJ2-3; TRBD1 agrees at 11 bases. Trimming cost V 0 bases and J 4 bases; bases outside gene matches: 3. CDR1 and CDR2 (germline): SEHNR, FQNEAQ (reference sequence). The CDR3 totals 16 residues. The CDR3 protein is CASSLAEGQGADTQYF. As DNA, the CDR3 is TGTGCCAGCAGCTTAGCCGAGGGACAGGGGGCAGATACGCAGTATTTT.

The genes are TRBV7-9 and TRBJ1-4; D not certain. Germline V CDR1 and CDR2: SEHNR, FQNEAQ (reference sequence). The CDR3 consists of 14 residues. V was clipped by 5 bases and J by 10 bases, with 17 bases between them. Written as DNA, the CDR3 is TGTGCCAGCAGCCCCCCCCCCACGACTGTAAAACTGTTTTTT. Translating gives CASSPPPTTVKLFF.

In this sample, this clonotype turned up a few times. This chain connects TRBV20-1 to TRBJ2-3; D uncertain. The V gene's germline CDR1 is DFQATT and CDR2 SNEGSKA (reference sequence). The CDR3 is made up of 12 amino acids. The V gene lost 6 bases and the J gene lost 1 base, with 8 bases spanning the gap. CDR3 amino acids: CSARPGTDTQYF. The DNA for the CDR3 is TGCAGTGCCCGACCAGGCACAGATACGCAGTATTTT.

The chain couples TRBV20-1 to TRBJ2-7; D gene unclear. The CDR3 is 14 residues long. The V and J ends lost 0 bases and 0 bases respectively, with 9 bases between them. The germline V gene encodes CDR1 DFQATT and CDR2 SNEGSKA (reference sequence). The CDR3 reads CSAREGLSSYEQYF. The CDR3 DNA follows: TGCAGTGCTAGAGAGGGATTAAGCTCCTACGAGCAGTACTTC.